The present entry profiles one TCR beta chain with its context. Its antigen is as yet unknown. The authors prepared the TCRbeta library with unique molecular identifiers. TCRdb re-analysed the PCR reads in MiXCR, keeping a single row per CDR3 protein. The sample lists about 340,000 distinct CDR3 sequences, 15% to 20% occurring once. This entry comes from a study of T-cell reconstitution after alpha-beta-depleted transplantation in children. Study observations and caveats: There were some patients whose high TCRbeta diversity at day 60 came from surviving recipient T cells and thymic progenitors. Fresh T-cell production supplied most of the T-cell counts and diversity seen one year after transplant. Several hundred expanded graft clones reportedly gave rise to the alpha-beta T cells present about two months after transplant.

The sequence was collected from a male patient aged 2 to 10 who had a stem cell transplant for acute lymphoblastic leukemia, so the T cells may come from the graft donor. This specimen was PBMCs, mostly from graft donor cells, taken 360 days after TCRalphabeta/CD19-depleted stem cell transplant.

CDR3 in amino acids: CTGTESTDTQYF. In nucleotides, the CDR3 is TGCACCGGGACCGAGAGCACAGATACGCAGTATTTT. V usage is TRBV29-1 and J usage is TRBJ2-3; D is possibly TRBD1 or TRBD2 (5 bases each). CDR1 and CDR2 from the germline V gene are SQVTM and ANQGSEA. This CDR3 spans 12 amino acids.